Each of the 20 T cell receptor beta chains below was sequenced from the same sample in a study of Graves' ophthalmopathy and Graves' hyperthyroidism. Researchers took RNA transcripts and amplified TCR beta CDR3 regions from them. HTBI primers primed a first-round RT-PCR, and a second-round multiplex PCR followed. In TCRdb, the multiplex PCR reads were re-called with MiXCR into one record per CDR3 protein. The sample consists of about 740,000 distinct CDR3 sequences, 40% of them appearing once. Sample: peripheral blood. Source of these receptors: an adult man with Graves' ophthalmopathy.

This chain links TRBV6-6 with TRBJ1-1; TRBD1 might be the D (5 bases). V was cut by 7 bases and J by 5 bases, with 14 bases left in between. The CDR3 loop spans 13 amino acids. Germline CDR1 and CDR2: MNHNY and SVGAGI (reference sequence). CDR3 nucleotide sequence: TGTGCCAGCAACCCGGGACCTTCAACTGAAGCTTTCTTT. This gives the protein CASNPGPSTEAFF.

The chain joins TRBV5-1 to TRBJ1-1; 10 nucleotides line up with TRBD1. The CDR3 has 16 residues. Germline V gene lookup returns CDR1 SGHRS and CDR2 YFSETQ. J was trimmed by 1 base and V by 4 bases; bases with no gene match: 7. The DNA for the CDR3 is TGCGCCAGCAGCACGAACGGGGACAGGGGGAACACTGAAGCTTTCTTT. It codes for CASSTNGDRGNTEAFF.

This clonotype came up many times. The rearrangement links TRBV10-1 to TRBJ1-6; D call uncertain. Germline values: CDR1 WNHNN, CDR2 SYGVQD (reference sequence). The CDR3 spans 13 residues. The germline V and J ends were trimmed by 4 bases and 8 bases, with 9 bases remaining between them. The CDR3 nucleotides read TGCGCCAGCAGTGTTCGGCCTGATTCACCCCTCCACTTT. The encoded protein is CASSVRPDSPLHF.

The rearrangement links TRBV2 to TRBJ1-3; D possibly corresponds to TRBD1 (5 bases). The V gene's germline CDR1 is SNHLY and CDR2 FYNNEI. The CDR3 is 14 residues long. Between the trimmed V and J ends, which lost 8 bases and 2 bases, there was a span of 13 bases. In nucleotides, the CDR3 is TGTGCCAGCGGACGCAGGGTCCCTGGAAACACCATATATTTT. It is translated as CASGRRVPGNTIYF.

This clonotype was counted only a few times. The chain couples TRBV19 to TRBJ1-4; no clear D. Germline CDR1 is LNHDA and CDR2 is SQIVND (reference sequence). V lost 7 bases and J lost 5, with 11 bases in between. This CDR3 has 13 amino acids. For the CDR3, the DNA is TGTGCCAGTAAGGCACAGACGAATGAAAAACTGTTTTTT. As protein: CASKAQTNEKLFF.

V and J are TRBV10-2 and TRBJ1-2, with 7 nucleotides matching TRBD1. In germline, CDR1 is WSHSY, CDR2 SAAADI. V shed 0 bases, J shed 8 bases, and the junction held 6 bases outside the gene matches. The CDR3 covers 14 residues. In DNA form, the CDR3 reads TGCGCCAGCAGTGAGTCAGGGGGCCTCGGCGGCTACACCTTC. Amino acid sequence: CASSESGGLGGYTF.

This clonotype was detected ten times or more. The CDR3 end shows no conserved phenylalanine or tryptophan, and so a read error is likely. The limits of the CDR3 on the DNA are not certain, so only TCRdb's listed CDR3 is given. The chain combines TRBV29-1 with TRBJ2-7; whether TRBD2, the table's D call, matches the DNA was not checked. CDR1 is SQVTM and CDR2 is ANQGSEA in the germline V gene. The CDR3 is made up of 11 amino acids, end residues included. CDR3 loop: CSVEDARGLAI.

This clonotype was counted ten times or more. The CDR3 coding sequence is TGTGCCACCAGCAGAGTCCGAGACAGTCCCTACGAGCAGTACTTC. Translated, it gives CATSRVRDSPYEQYF. The chain links TRBV15 to TRBJ2-7; D is perhaps TRBD1 (5 bases). The CDR3 is 15 amino acids. Germline lookup yields CDR1 LNHNV and CDR2 YYDKDF (reference sequence). V was clipped by 1 base and J by 2 bases, with 12 bases between them. Full variable domain (outside the CDR3, taken from reference TRBV15 and TRBJ2-7): DAMVIQNPRYQVTQFGKPVTLSCSQTLNHNVMYWYQQKSSQAPKLLFHYYDKDFNNEADTPDNFQSRRPNTSFCFLDIRSPGLGDTAMYLCATSRVRDSPYEQYFGPGTRLTVT.

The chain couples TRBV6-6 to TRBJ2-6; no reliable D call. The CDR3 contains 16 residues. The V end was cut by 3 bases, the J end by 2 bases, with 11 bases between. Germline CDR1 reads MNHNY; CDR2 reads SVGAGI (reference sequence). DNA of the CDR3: TGTGCCAGCAGTTATAATAACCTGACTGGGGCCAACGTCCTGACTTTC. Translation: CASSYNNLTGANVLTF.

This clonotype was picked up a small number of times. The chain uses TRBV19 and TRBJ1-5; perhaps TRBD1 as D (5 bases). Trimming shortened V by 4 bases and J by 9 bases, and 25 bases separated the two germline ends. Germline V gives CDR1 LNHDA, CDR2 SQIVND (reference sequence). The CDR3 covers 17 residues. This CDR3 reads CASSSLHSGTAYRPQHF. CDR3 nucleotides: TGTGCCAGTAGTAGCCTTCATTCCGGGACCGCATATAGGCCCCAGCATTTT.

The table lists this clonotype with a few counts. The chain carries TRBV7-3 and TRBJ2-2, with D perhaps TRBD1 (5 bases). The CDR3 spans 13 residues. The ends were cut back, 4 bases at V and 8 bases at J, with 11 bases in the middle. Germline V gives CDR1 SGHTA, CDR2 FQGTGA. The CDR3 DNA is TGTGCCAGCAGCTCGACGACAGCGGGGGAGCTGTTTTTT. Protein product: CASSSTTAGELFF.

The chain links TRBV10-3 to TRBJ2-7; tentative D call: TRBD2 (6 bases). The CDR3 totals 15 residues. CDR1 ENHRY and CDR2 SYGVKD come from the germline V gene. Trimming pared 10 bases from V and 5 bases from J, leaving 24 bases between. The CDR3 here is CASRLTFGREDEQYF. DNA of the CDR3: TGTGCCAGCAGACTTACTTTCGGGAGAGAAGACGAGCAGTACTTC.

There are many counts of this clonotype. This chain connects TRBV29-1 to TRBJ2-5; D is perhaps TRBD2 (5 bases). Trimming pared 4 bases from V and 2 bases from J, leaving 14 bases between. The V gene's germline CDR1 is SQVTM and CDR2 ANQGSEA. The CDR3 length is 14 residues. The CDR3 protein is CSVGETAMQETQYF. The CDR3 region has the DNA TGCAGCGTTGGGGAGACGGCCATGCAAGAGACCCAGTACTTC. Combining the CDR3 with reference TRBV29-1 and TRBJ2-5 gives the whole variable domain SAVISQKPSRDICQRGTSLTIQCQVDSQVTMMFWYRQQPGQSLTLIATANQGSEATYESGFVIDKFPISRPNLTFSTLTVSNMSPEDSSIYLCSVGETAMQETQYFGPGTRLLVL.

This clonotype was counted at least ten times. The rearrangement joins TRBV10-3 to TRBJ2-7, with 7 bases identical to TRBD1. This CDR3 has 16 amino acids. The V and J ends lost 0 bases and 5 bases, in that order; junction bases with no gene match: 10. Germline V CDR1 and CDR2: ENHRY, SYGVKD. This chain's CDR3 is CAISESGQDPADEQYF. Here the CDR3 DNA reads TGTGCCATCAGTGAGTCCGGACAGGATCCCGCCGACGAGCAGTACTTC.

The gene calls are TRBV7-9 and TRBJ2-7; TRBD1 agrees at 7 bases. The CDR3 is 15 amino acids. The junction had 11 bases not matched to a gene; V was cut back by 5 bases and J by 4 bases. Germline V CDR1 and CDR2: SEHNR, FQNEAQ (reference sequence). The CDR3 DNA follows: TGTGCCAGCAGCGATACAGGGGTGAGGGGTTACGAGCAGTACTTC. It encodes CASSDTGVRGYEQYF.

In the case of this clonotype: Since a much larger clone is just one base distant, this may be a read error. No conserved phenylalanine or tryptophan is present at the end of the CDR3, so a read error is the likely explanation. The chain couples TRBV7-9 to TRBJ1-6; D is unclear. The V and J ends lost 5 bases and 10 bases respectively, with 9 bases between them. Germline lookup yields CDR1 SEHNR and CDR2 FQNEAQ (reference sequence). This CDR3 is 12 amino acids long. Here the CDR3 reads CASSAQRSPLHL. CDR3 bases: TGTGCCAGCAGCGCACAAAGGTCACCCCTCCACCTT.

CDR3 loop: CATSGNFQETQYF. In nucleotides, the CDR3 is TGTGCCACTAGCGGGAACTTCCAAGAGACCCAGTACTTC. The V gene is TRBV15, the J gene TRBJ2-5; 8 nucleotides line up with TRBD2. Germline V lookup: CDR1 LNHNV, CDR2 YYDKDF (reference sequence). Germline trimming cut 9 bases from V and 1 base from J; bases unmatched to any gene: 4. This CDR3 region has 13 residues.

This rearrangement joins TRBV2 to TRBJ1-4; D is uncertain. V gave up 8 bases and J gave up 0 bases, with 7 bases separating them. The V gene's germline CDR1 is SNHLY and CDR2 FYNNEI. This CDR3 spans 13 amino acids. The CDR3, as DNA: TGTGCCAGCCCAGAGGCAACTAATGAAAAACTGTTTTTT. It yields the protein CASPEATNEKLFF. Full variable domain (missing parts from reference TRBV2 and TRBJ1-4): EPEVTQTPSHQVTQMGQEVILRCVPISNHLYFYWYRQILGQKVEFLVSFYNNEISEKSEIFDDQFSVERPDGSNFTLKIRSTKLEDSAMYFCASPEATNEKLFFGSGTQLSVL.

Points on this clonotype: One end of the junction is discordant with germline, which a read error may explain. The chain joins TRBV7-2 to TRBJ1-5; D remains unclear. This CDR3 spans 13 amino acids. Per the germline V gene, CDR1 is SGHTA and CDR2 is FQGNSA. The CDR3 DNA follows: TGTGCCAGCAGCTTCTATAGCAATCAGCCCCGGCATTTT. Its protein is CASSFYSNQPRHF.

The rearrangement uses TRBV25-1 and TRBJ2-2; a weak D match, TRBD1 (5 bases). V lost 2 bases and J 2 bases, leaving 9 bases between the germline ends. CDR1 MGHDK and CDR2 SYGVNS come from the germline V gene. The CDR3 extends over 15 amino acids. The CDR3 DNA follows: TGTGCCAGCAGTGAAGGGGCTCACAACACCGGGGAGCTGTTTTTT. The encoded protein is CASSEGAHNTGELFF. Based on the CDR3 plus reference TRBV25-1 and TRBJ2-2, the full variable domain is EADIYQTPRYLVIGTGKKITLECSQTMGHDKMYWYQQDPGMELHLIHYSYGVNSTEKGDLSSESTVSRIRTEHFPLTLESARPSHTSQYLCASSEGAHNTGELFFGEGSRLTVL.